This T cell receptor (beta chain) stems from a study of cytomegalovirus exposure and HLA in healthy donors. Whole-study context: Genotyping showed about 80% of over 350 donors falling in the Caucasian-associated ancestry cluster.

Germline V gives CDR1 SGHTA, CDR2 FQGTGA. V dropped 0 bases and J dropped 8; count of bases not matched to a gene: 7. This CDR3 spans 16 amino acids. Details on this clone: Antigen specificity is unknown.

Study findings and constraints: High specificity and sensitivity for cytomegalovirus status were reported for the classifier. The authors listed 164 TCR beta chains as cytomegalovirus-associated.

Use of 60 Vbeta and 13 Jbeta primers characterized the PCR. Data came from immunoSEQ multiplex PCR; TCRdb stores just in-frame clones and leaves some out. This table has more than 85,000 clones, more than 65% appearing once. V usage is TRBV7-3 and J usage is TRBJ2-1; 10 bases map to TRBD2. The source material was PBMCs. This TCR derives from a man aged 25-40 years in good health and CMV-seropositive. CDR3 region: CASSLTWQRGGYEQFF. In DNA form, the CDR3 reads TGTGCCAGCAGCTTAACGTGGCAGCGGGGGGGCTATGAGCAGTTCTTC.